This T cell receptor (beta chain) was identified during a study of blood T cell repertoires in COVID-19 (TCRdb year 2020). Describing the broader study: Collaborator samples came from the United States, Italy and Spain and covered acute and convalescent phases of COVID-19. The prospective study material was composed of cDNA or gDNA derived from T cells, B-cell-depleted T cells, or PBMCs. The dataset comprised deeply sampled blood TCRbeta repertoires from subjects exposed to, actively infected with, or recovered from COVID-19. The repertoires were released in a freely available public database meant as a resource for research on the immune response to SARS-CoV-2. The samples were drawn from two sources: the first 160 participants of the ongoing ImmuneRACE study, and 1,200 or so subjects contributed by 6 global collaborators. Nearly every sample came with metadata listing a de-identified subject ID, COVID-19 status, age in years and sex. Where available, HLA class I and class II types were taken from metadata supplied by the sample provider and were not determined by assay-based typing.

TCRbeta CDR3 regions were amplified from genomic DNA by means of the immunoSEQ Assay, a bias-controlled multiplex PCR. Under the source paper's analysis protocol: Nucleated cell counts per sample were estimated from amplification of reference gene primers within the assay. To quantify the absolute abundance of each unique TCRbeta CDR3 rearrangement, sequence reads were collapsed and filtered. For each sample, productive Simpson clonality was calculated by taking the square root of Simpson's diversity index across productive rearrangements. As stored in TCRdb, this immuneACCESS dataset retains in-frame rearrangements with V and J assigned. A fraction of the clones does not appear; measured against another copy, unresolved V genes explain less than half of the discrepancy, and the remainder lacks a known reason. That table gives V, J and clone size, and the DNA gave D and trimming. The sample contains about 75,000 clones, under 80% of them found a single time. Together, the top ten hold 2.5% to 3% of the sample.

Measured from the cysteine to the phenylalanine, the CDR3 is 14 residues long. Just CDR3 DNA is preserved here, 42 bases in frame from base 1. Compared with germline, V lacks 5 bases and J lacks 7 bases; bases without a gene match: 6. As encoded in the germline V gene, CDR1 is MDHEN while CDR2 is SYDVKM. Collaborating institutions collected whole blood in K2EDTA tubes following their own protocols. Collaborator samples were shipped for TCRbeta analysis as frozen whole blood, isolated PBMCs, or DNA extracted from either sample type. Overall study results and their limits: How much clinical and demographic metadata was included differed by source and by participant, and the metadata was provided uncurated.

As concerns this clone: Its antigen specificity is not known. Per-base quality was not reported, and no clone a single base away is much larger than it.

The receptor was derived from a human donor with acute or convalescent COVID-19. The donor label of this sample is uncertain. Rearrangement joined TRBV28 to TRBJ1-5; 9 central bases correspond to TRBD1. Sequencing was done on a sample of peripheral blood. The DNA sequence is TGTGCCAGCAGTCCACAGGGGGCACAACAGCCCCAGCATTTT. This encodes CASSPQGAQQPQHF.